These 2 T cell receptor beta chains share one sample of origin, sequenced in a study of T cells after yellow fever vaccination. TCRdb re-analysed the 5' RACE reads in MiXCR, keeping a single row per CDR3 protein. Of hundreds of thousands of distinct CDR3 sequences listed, roughly 20% were seen once; the top ten hold 15% to 20%. Sequenced here: PBMCs, sampled before the yellow fever booster vaccination. Receptors were obtained from a young man who received the YFV17D yellow fever vaccine.

This clonotype was counted a few times. This chain links TRBV5-1 with TRBJ2-3; the match to TRBD1 covers 9 bases. The germline gives CDR1 SGHRS, CDR2 YFSETQ. The CDR3 is made up of 13 amino acids. V trimming: 2 bases; J trimming: 8 bases; junction bases outside the gene matches: 3. In nucleotides, the CDR3 is TGCGCCAGCAGCTTCCCGGGACAGGGTACGCAGTATTTT. Translation: CASSFPGQGTQYF. Drawing the rest from reference TRBV5-1 and TRBJ2-3, the complete variable domain is KAGVTQTPRYLIKTRGQQVTLSCSPISGHRSVSWYQQTPGQGLQFLFEYFSETQRNKGNFPGRFSGRQFSNSRSEMNVSTLELGDSALYLCASSFPGQGTQYFGPGTRLTVL.

The chain has TRBV6-5 and TRBJ1-2; no reliable D call. Trimming shortened V by 8 bases and J by 0 bases, and 10 bases separated the two germline ends. Germline values: CDR1 MNHEY, CDR2 SVGAGI. This CDR3 has 13 amino acids. In DNA form, the CDR3 reads TGTGCCAGCCGGCGGGAGGCTAACTATGGCTACACCTTC. This codes for CASRREANYGYTF.